This passage covers 9 T cell receptor beta chains from one sample sequenced in a study of T cell repertoires in cytomegalovirus infection. A single record per CDR3 protein comes from TCRdb applying MiXCR to the reads. The table has a few hundred thousand distinct CDR3 sequences, about 30% seen once. Sequenced sample: PBMCs. These receptor sequences come from a human donor in good health (CMV status not recorded). Some clones in this sample may be carry-over from other donors' samples.

The rearrangement joins TRBV15 to TRBJ1-4; TRBD1 might be the D (6 bases). The CDR3 consists of 14 residues. Trimming removed 4 bases at V and 8 bases at J, with 14 bases between. Germline CDR1 LNHNV, CDR2 YYDKDF (reference sequence). CDR3 DNA: TGTGCCACCAGCACAGGACAGCCAGGGGAAAAACTGTTTTTT. As protein: CATSTGQPGEKLFF.

This clonotype was observed at least ten times. The chain recombines TRBV6-2 or TRBV6-3 with TRBJ2-3; 9 bases map to TRBD1. Per the germline V gene, CDR1 is MNHEY and CDR2 is SVGEGT. The CDR3 has 15 amino acids. V dropped 4 bases and J dropped 0; count of bases not matched to a gene: 2. CDR3 loop: CASSSGTGSTDTQYF. The CDR3 DNA is TGTGCCAGCAGTTCCGGGACAGGGAGCACAGATACGCAGTATTTT.

This clonotype has only a few counts. The chain joins TRBV5-1 to TRBJ2-5; possibly TRBD1 or TRBD2 for D (5 bases each). This CDR3 region has 16 residues. With 4 bases removed from V and 5 bases from J, the gap between germline ends came to 21 bases. Germline values: CDR1 SGHRS, CDR2 YFSETQ. The CDR3 bases are TGCGCCAGCAGCGACCACGCGGGCCCAGGGTGGGAGACCCAGTACTTC. Translating gives CASSDHAGPGWETQYF.

V gene TRBV19 combines with J gene TRBJ1-5; D gene ambiguous. Germline CDR1 is LNHDA and CDR2 is SQIVND (reference sequence). This CDR3 spans 13 amino acids. The V end was cut by 3 bases, the J end by 6 bases, with 9 bases between. CDR3 amino acids: CASSIAGSQPQHF. The DNA for the CDR3 is TGTGCCAGTAGTATTGCGGGAAGTCAGCCCCAGCATTTT.

This sequence joins TRBV20-1 and TRBJ2-1, with D perhaps TRBD2 (6 bases). CDR3 length: 15 amino acids. CDR1 and CDR2 from the germline V gene are DFQATT and SNEGSKA (reference sequence). V was cut by 3 bases and J by 8 bases, with 20 bases left in between. For the CDR3, the DNA is TGCAGTGCTAGTACGGGACTCACCCGGGTACATGAGCAGTTCTTC. Amino acid sequence: CSASTGLTRVHEQFF.

The chain recombines TRBV6-4 with TRBJ1-2, with 7 bases identical to TRBD1. V dropped 0 bases and J dropped 8; count of bases not matched to a gene: 12. CDR1 and CDR2 from the germline V gene are MRHNA and SNTAGT. The CDR3 runs to 16 residues. In DNA, the CDR3 is TGTGCCAGCAGTGACTCCGGGACAGAGCCCCGGCGGGGCTACACCTTC. Translation: CASSDSGTEPRRGYTF.

The genes are TRBV14 and TRBJ2-5; TRBD2 matches 9 bases. The V gene end was trimmed by 0 bases and the J gene end by 2 bases; junction bases not matched to a gene: 13. From germline, CDR1 is SGHDN and CDR2 FVKESK. CDR3 length: 19 amino acids. DNA of the CDR3: TGTGCCAGCAGCCAAGATATTTTAACGGCGGGAGGGATACAAGAGACCCAGTACTTC. Translating it yields CASSQDILTAGGIQETQYF.

This chain joins TRBV12-3 or TRBV12-4 and TRBJ2-7, with D perhaps TRBD1 or TRBD2 (5 bases each). CDR3 length: 13 amino acids. Trimming left V 6 bases short and J 7 bases short, with 16 bases between. The CDR3 DNA reads as TGTGCCAGCAGCCCGTCCGGGGCGTCGGAGCAGTACGTC. Protein: CASSPSGASEQYV.

The DNA for the CDR3 is TGTGCCAGCAGCCCTACGGGGGGCCCCACCAGGGAGACCCAGTACTTC. This translates into CASSPTGGPTRETQYF. This rearrangement joins TRBV7-9 to TRBJ2-5; possibly TRBD2 for D (7 bases). V was shortened by 5 bases and J by 5 bases, with 21 bases between the two germline ends. The CDR3 is 16 residues long. CDR1 is SEHNR and CDR2 is FQNEAQ in the germline V gene (reference sequence).